Below, 7 T cell receptor beta chains from the same sample are listed, as sequenced in a study of shared clonotypes between healthy human individuals. The data were produced by immunoSEQ multiplex PCR, yet TCRdb's version contains in-frame clones alone and is incomplete. The table records 660,000 or so clones, approximately 96% of them present only once. CD45RO-negative, CCR7-selected cells formed the naive CD8 fraction, which excluded terminally differentiated effector memory CD45RA+ cells. Sequences were obtained from naive CD8+ T cells sorted from blood. These receptors were obtained from a woman in her thirties in good health.

The rearrangement links TRBV7-9 to TRBJ1-1, with D perhaps TRBD1 (6 bases). In germline, CDR1 is SEHNR, CDR2 FQNEAQ (reference sequence). This CDR3 has 14 residues. Trimming cost V 5 bases and J 7 bases, with 17 bases left between them. CDR3 region: CASSGEGQTNEAFF. CDR3 DNA sequence: TGTGCCAGCAGCGGGGAAGGACAGACCAATGAAGCTTTCTTT.

This clone was seen only once. The genes are TRBV2 and TRBJ2-3; D uncertain. The V gene lost 7 bases and the J gene lost 6 bases, with 14 bases spanning the gap. The CDR3 runs to 13 residues. Germline V gene sequence: CDR1 SNHLY, CDR2 FYNNEI. CDR3 sequence: CASKELLSDTQYF. The CDR3, as DNA: TGTGCCAGCAAAGAATTGTTGAGCGATACGCAGTATTTT.

The J gene is TRBJ2-3, the V gene TRBV9; D ambiguous. The germline V gene has CDR1 SGDLS and CDR2 YYNGEE. V was trimmed by 2 bases and J by 4 bases, leaving 8 bases between them. The CDR3 runs 13 residues. Here the CDR3 DNA reads TGTGCCAGCAGCGTCAACGGCGCAGATACGCAGTATTTT. Encoded protein: CASSVNGADTQYF. The full variable domain, rest sourced from reference TRBV9 and TRBJ2-3, is DSGVTQTPKHLITATGQRVTLRCSPRSGDLSVYWYQQSLDQGLQFLIQYYNGEERAKGNILERFSAQQFPDLHSELNLSSLELGDSALYFCASSVNGADTQYFGPGTRLTVL.

As for this clone: Other DNA sequences in this specimen translate into the identical CDR3. This chain uses TRBV5-6 with TRBJ2-7; D tentatively reads TRBD1 or TRBD2 (6 bases each). Trimming removed 0 bases from V and 4 bases from J, with 8 bases in between. Per germline, CDR1 SGHDT and CDR2 YYEEEE. This CDR3 comprises 13 residues. In DNA, the CDR3 is TGTGCCAGCAGCTTGGTAGGGGGGTACGAGCAGTACTTC. Translated: CASSLVGGYEQYF.

This clone was detected only a few times. This sample also contains other DNA sequences that code for the same CDR3. The chain has TRBV9 and TRBJ1-2; D not certain. The V gene's germline CDR1 is SGDLS and CDR2 YYNGEE. V was clipped by 3 bases and J by 5 bases, with 2 bases between them. The CDR3 spans 10 residues. CDR3 loop: CASSGYGYTF. The DNA for the CDR3 is TGTGCCAGCAGCGGTTATGGCTACACCTTC.

This chain connects TRBV5-4 to TRBJ2-5; D is perhaps TRBD1 or TRBD2 (6 bases each). Trimming cost V 6 bases and J 3 bases, with 12 bases left between them. Germline CDR1 reads SGHNT; CDR2 reads YYREEE (reference sequence). The CDR3 contains 13 residues. CDR3 in DNA: TGTGCCAGCAACAGGGAGGACGAAGAGACCCAGTACTTC. Its protein is CASNREDEETQYF.

The chain is built from TRBV9 and TRBJ2-7; TRBD1 agrees at 8 bases. The germline CDR1 and CDR2 sequences are SGDLS and YYNGEE. V trimming: 3 bases; J trimming: 2 bases; junction bases outside the gene matches: 7. CDR3 length: 15 residues. This CDR3 is CASSAGDRITYEQYF. CDR3 DNA sequence: TGTGCCAGCAGCGCGGGGGACAGGATAACCTACGAGCAGTACTTC.